This T cell receptor beta chain was obtained from a study of vaccination effects on CD4 cells after COVID-19. Points from the study as a whole: Marked contraction was observed in infection-induced and vaccine-induced clones late after vaccination.

Turning to this clone: Its antigen remains unknown.

Produced via immunoSEQ multiplex PCR; TCRdb's table is partial and in-frame only. The table lists 25,000 to 35,000 clones, 70% to 75% of them singletons. Per the germline V gene, CDR1 is SGHRS and CDR2 is YFSETQ. V was clipped by 0 bases and J by 3 bases, with 7 bases between them. This CDR3 is 13 amino acids long. Under the ViraFEST assay, PBMC were stimulated with viral peptide pools so that antigen-specific CD4+ T cells expanded. Sequencing was performed afterwards. Around day 10 of culture, CD4+ T cells were separated out. Participants each got two BNT162b2 or mRNA-1273 vaccine doses. Vaccine recipients had no previous SARS-CoV-2 infection; their nucleocapsid antibodies were negative.

The sequenced sample was CD4+ T cells from PBMCs cultured with HCoV-229E spike peptides, obtained after COVID-19 vaccination. The TCR was taken from a human donor who received a COVID-19 vaccine. The chain uses TRBV5-1 and TRBJ2-7; D may be TRBD1 (6 bases). The CDR3 region has the DNA TGCGCCAGCAGCTTGGTCAGGGGCTACGAGCAGTACTTC. It codes for CASSLVRGYEQYF.